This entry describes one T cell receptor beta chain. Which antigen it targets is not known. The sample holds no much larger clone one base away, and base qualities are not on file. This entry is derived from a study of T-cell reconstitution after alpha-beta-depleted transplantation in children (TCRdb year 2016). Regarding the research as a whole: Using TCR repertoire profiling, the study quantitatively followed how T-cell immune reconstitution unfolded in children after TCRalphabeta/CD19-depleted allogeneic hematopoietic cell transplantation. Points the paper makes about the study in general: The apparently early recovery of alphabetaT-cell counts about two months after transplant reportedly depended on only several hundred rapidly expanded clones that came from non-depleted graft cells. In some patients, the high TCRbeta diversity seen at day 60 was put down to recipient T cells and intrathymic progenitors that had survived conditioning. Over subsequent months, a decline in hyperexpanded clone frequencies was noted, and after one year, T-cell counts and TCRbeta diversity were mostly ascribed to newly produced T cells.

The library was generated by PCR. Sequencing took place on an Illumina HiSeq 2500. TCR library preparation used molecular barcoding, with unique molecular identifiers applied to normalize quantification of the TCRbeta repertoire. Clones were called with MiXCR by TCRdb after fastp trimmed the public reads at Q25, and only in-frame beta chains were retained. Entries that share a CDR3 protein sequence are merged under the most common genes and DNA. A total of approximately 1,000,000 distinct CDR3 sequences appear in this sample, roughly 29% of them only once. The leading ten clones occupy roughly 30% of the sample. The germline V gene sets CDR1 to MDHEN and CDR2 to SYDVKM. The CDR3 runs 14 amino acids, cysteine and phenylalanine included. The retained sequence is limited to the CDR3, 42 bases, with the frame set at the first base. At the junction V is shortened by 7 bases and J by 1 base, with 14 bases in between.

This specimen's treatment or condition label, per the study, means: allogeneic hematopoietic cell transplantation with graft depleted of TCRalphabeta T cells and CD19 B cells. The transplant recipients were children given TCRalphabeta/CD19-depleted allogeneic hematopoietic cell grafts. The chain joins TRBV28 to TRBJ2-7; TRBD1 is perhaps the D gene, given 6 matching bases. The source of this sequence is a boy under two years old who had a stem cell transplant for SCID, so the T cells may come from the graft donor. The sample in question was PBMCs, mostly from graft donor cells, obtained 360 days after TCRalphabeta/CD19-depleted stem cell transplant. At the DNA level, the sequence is TGTGCCAGCACCATGGGGGACATTTCCTACGAGCAGTACTTC. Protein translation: CASTMGDISYEQYF. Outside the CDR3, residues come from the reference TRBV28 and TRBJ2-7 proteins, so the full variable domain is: DVKVTQSSRYLVKRTGEKVFLECVQDMDHENMFWYRQDPGLGLRLIYFSYDVKMKEKGDIPEGYSVSREKKERFSLILESASTNQTSMYLCASTMGDISYEQYFGPGTRLTVT.